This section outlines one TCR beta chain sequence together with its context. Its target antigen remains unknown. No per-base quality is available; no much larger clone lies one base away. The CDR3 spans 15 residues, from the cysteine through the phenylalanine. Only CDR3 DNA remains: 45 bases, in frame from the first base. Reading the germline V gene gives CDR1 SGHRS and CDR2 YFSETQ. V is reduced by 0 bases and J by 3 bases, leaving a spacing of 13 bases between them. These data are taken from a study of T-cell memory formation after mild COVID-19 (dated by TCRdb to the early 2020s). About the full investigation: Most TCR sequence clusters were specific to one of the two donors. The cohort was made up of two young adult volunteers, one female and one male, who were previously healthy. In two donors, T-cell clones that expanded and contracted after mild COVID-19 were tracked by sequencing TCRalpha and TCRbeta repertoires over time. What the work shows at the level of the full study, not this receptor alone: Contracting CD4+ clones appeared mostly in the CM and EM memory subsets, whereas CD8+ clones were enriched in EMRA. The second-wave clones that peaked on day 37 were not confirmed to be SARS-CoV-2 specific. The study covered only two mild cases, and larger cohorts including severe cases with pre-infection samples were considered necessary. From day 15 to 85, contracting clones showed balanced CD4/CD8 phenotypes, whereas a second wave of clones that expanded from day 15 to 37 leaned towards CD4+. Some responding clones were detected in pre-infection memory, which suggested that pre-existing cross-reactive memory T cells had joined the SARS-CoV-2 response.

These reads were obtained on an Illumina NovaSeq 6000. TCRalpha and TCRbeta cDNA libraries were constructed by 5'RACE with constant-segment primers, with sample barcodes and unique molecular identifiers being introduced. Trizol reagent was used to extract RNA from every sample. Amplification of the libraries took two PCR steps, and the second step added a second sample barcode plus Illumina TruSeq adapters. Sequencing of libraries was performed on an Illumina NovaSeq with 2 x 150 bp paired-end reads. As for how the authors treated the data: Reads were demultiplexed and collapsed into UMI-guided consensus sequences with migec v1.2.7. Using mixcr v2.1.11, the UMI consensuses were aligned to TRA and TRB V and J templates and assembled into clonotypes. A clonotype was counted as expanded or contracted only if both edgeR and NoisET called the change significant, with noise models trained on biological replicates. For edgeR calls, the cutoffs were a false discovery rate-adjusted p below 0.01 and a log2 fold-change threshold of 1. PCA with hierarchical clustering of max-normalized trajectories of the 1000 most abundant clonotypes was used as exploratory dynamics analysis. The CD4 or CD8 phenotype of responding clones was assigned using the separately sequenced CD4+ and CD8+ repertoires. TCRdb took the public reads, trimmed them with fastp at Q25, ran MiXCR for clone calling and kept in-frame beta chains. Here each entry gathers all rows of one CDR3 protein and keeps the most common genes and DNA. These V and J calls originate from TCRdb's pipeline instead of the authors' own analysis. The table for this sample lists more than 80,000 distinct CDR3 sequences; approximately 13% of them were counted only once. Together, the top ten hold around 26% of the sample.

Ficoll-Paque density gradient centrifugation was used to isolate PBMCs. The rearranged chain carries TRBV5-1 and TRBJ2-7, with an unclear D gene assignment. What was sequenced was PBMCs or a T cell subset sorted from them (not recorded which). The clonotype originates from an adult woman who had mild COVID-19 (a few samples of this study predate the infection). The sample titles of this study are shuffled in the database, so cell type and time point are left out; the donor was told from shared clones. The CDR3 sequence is CASSLEVASLYEQYF. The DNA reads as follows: TGCGCCAGCAGCTTGGAGGTTGCCAGCCTCTACGAGCAGTACTTC.